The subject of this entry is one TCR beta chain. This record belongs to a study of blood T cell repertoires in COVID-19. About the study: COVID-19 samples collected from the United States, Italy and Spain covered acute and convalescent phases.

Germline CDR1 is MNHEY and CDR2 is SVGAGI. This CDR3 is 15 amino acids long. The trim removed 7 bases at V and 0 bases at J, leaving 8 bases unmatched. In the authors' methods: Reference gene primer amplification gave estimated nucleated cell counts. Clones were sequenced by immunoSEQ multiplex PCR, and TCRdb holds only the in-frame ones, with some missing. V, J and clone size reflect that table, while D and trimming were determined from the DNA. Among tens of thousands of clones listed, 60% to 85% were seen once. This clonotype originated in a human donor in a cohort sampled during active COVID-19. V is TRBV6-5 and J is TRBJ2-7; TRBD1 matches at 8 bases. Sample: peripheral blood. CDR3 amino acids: CASTPTGVFSYEQYF. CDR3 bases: TGTGCCAGCACCCCGACAGGGGTCTTCTCCTACGAGCAGTACTTC.